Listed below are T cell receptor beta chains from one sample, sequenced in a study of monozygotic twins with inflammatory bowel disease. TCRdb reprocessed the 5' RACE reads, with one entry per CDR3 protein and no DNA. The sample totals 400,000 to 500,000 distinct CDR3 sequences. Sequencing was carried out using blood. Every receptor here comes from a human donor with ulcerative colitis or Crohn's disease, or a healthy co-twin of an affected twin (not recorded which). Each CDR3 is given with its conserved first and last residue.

CDR3 protein: CASSRTSGNLNTGELFF; V gene: TRBV6-2/TRBV6-3; J gene: TRBJ2-2
CDR3 protein: CASSPTGTSPREQYF; V gene: TRBV7-2; J gene: TRBJ2-7
CDR3 protein: CSVLFQRGTDTQYF; V gene: TRBV29-1; J gene: TRBJ2-3
CDR3 protein: CASSSRQGADNSPLHF; V gene: TRBV9; J gene: TRBJ1-6
CDR3 protein: CASTDWGGGYTF; V gene: TRBV19; J gene: TRBJ1-2
CDR3 protein: CASSSQGAYEQYF; V gene: TRBV7-2; J gene: TRBJ2-7
CDR3 protein: CASSWSGQRGGYTF; V gene: TRBV27; J gene: TRBJ1-2
CDR3 protein: CASSLGQFPYTDTQYF; V gene: TRBV5-1; J gene: TRBJ2-3
CDR3 protein: CASSSLGTVYSNQPQHF; V gene: TRBV13; J gene: TRBJ1-5
CDR3 protein: CASSLESIYEQYF; V gene: TRBV5-1; J gene: TRBJ2-7
CDR3 protein: CASWGQISNQPQHF; V gene: TRBV12-3/TRBV12-4; J gene: TRBJ1-5
CDR3 protein: CASEGVNSYEQYF; V gene: TRBV6-6; J gene: TRBJ2-7
CDR3 protein: CASSFRAGNQPQHF; V gene: TRBV28; J gene: TRBJ1-5
CDR3 protein: CASSIRDRAGYGYTF; V gene: TRBV7-2; J gene: TRBJ1-2
CDR3 protein: CASTPKYRTNEKLFF; V gene: TRBV27; J gene: TRBJ1-4
CDR3 protein: CASSLKGTPYEQYF; V gene: TRBV28; J gene: TRBJ2-7
CDR3 protein: CASSPNSQETQYF; V gene: TRBV18; J gene: TRBJ2-5
CDR3 protein: CASSSHSGGYTF; V gene: TRBV19; J gene: TRBJ1-2
CDR3 protein: CSRQKAQPGLEDTQYF; V gene: TRBV29-1; J gene: TRBJ2-3
CDR3 protein: CASSPTTLNTGELFF; V gene: TRBV18; J gene: TRBJ2-2
CDR3 protein: CSAALGALTNEQFF; V gene: TRBV20-1; J gene: TRBJ2-1
CDR3 protein: CASSVARGAGARNEQFF; V gene: TRBV10-2; J gene: TRBJ2-1
CDR3 protein: CASSFGTGAYEQYF; V gene: TRBV7-6; J gene: TRBJ2-7
CDR3 protein: CSASVQGSQPQHF; V gene: TRBV20-1; J gene: TRBJ1-5
CDR3 protein: CASSSGLAGPTGELFF; V gene: TRBV5-1; J gene: TRBJ2-2
CDR3 protein: CSVGGANEQFF; V gene: TRBV29-1; J gene: TRBJ2-1
CDR3 protein: CAISESGRGRGDTQYF; V gene: TRBV10-3; J gene: TRBJ2-3
CDR3 protein: CASSLGQVRRGGQFF; V gene: TRBV5-1; J gene: TRBJ2-1
CDR3 protein: CASSLNLENTEAFF; V gene: TRBV7-2; J gene: TRBJ1-1
CDR3 protein: CASSSGGGLDTQYF; V gene: TRBV27; J gene: TRBJ2-3
CDR3 protein: CSVRTSATDTQYF; V gene: TRBV20-1; J gene: TRBJ2-3
CDR3 protein: CASSQVVTPGSGGAFRETQYF; V gene: TRBV4-2; J gene: TRBJ2-5
CDR3 protein: CASSLGRVVRGETQYF; V gene: TRBV7-7; J gene: TRBJ2-5
CDR3 protein: CSVPEGGAGDTQYF; V gene: TRBV29-1; J gene: TRBJ2-3
CDR3 protein: CASSLAGTSYEQYF; V gene: TRBV5-1; J gene: TRBJ2-7
CDR3 protein: CASSFQGRNEQFF; V gene: TRBV27; J gene: TRBJ2-1
CDR3 protein: CASSQEESTTDTQYF; V gene: TRBV4-3; J gene: TRBJ2-3
CDR3 protein: CASSLEFEGGTDTQYF; V gene: TRBV7-8; J gene: TRBJ2-3
CDR3 protein: CASSFGGGIYF; V gene: TRBV12-3/TRBV12-4; J gene: TRBJ1-3
CDR3 protein: CASSLGVSYEKLFF; V gene: TRBV28; J gene: TRBJ1-4
CDR3 protein: CSATGTDIYNEQFF; V gene: TRBV20-1; J gene: TRBJ2-1
CDR3 protein: CASSPPRESNTGELFF; V gene: TRBV7-9; J gene: TRBJ2-2
CDR3 protein: CASSTSDRRSSTDTQYF; V gene: TRBV5-1; J gene: TRBJ2-3
CDR3 protein: CAITAPRGPTGEAYEQYF; V gene: TRBV28; J gene: TRBJ2-7
CDR3 protein: CASSQADREFYGYTF; V gene: TRBV4-1; J gene: TRBJ1-2
CDR3 protein: CSVGTGPGEQYF; V gene: TRBV29-1; J gene: TRBJ2-7
CDR3 protein: CASSYSRTAGYTF; V gene: TRBV12-3/TRBV12-4; J gene: TRBJ1-2
CDR3 protein: CAMGTGSSGANVLTF; V gene: TRBV10-3; J gene: TRBJ2-6
CDR3 protein: CASSFSDEQYF; V gene: TRBV7-9; J gene: TRBJ2-7
CDR3 protein: CASSPSLGSNTEAFF; V gene: TRBV12-3/TRBV12-4; J gene: TRBJ1-1
CDR3 protein: CVSSRERGRNEKLFF; V gene: TRBV7-9; J gene: TRBJ1-4
CDR3 protein: CASSASSGGETQYF; V gene: TRBV9; J gene: TRBJ2-5
CDR3 protein: CASSLVRGTDEQFF; V gene: TRBV5-5; J gene: TRBJ2-1
CDR3 protein: CASRGLAGLDTDTQYF; V gene: TRBV2; J gene: TRBJ2-3
CDR3 protein: CASSPPGGGRVGELFF; V gene: TRBV7-9; J gene: TRBJ2-2
CDR3 protein: CSALDERGGIQYF; V gene: TRBV20-1; J gene: TRBJ2-4
CDR3 protein: CASRNSGGGEQFF; V gene: TRBV2; J gene: TRBJ2-1
CDR3 protein: CASSYSSPGANVLTF; V gene: TRBV6-5; J gene: TRBJ2-6